The 28 T cell receptor beta chains presented below share a single source sample, sequenced in a study of blood T cell repertoires in COVID-19 (dated by TCRdb to 2019 to 2021). Library preparation used the immunoSEQ multiplex PCR assay. The immuneACCESS repertoire file appears here via TCRdb, limited to in-frame rearrangements. These files lack a portion of the clones; in checked studies, under half of the deficit traces to unresolved V genes, and the cause of the others is not known. This sample lists 250,000 to 300,000 clones; just over 90% were detected once. 2% to 2.5% of the sample is taken by the ten largest. What was sequenced was peripheral blood. All receptors derive from a woman in her twenties or thirties with COVID-19, enrolled during active disease.

This chain links TRBV5-1 with TRBJ2-7; D remains ambiguous. V lost 6 bases and J 4 bases, leaving 8 bases between the germline ends. The CDR3 runs 11 residues. The V gene's germline CDR1 is SGHRS and CDR2 YFSETQ. CDR3 protein: CASTAGYEQYF. For the CDR3, the DNA is TGCGCCAGCACCGCCGGTTACGAGCAGTACTTC.

The V and J genes are TRBV6-1 and TRBJ2-2; D might be TRBD2 (6 bases). The CDR3 extends over 15 amino acids. V was shortened by 2 bases and J by 0 bases, with 7 bases between the two germline ends. Looked up from germline, CDR1 is MNHNS and CDR2 is SASEGT. CDR3 loop: CASSESGANTGELFF. For the CDR3, the DNA is TGTGCCAGCAGTGAATCGGGGGCGAACACCGGGGAGCTGTTTTTT.

The rearrangement links TRBV5-4 to TRBJ1-2; no clear D gene. V was pared by 2 bases and J by 4 bases, with 12 bases between. The CDR3 totals 14 residues. Germline lookup yields CDR1 SGHNT and CDR2 YYREEE (reference sequence). CDR3 sequence: CASSLEPSSYGYTF. The CDR3, as DNA: TGTGCCAGCAGCTTAGAGCCTTCGAGCTATGGCTACACCTTC.

The chain recombines TRBV5-5 with TRBJ2-7; tentatively, D is TRBD1 (6 bases). Germline V gene data show CDR1 as SGHKS and CDR2 as YYEKEE (reference sequence). Between the trimmed V and J ends, which lost 2 bases and 6 bases, there was a span of 21 bases. The CDR3 runs 16 residues. In nucleotides, the CDR3 is TGTGCCAGCAGCTTTGACCAGGGGCCACGTCGTCTCGAGCAGTACTTC. Amino acid sequence: CASSFDQGPRRLEQYF.

The CDR3 coding sequence is TGTGCCAGCAGTGGAGCAAACAGCTACCACGAGCAGTACTTC. This sequence encodes CASSGANSYHEQYF. The rearrangement joins TRBV2 to TRBJ2-7, with unresolved D. There are 14 residues in the CDR3. V lost 4 bases and J 5 bases, leaving 15 bases between the germline ends. Germline V gives CDR1 SNHLY, CDR2 FYNNEI. The variable domain in full, with the rest retrieved from reference TRBV2 and TRBJ2-7, is EPEVTQTPSHQVTQMGQEVILRCVPISNHLYFYWYRQILGQKVEFLVSFYNNEISEKSEIFDDQFSVERPDGSNFTLKIRSTKLEDSAMYFCASSGANSYHEQYFGPGTRLTVT.

This chain joins TRBV6-5 and TRBJ1-5; D unresolved. Germline V gene lookup returns CDR1 MNHEY and CDR2 SVGAGI. V was trimmed by 8 bases and J by 5 bases, leaving 16 bases between them. The CDR3 is 14 residues long. The CDR3 protein is CASWPYLVHQPQHF. CDR3 coding DNA: TGTGCCAGCTGGCCCTATCTAGTTCATCAGCCCCAGCATTTT.

The CDR3 bases are TGTGCCAGCAGCTTAGTAGGCGACAGATCCTACGAGCAGTACTTC. Amino acids: CASSLVGDRSYEQYF. The genes are TRBV7-2 and TRBJ2-7; a possible D gene is TRBD1 (5 bases). The CDR3 sequence is 15 residues long. The germline gives CDR1 SGHTA, CDR2 FQGNSA. V lost 1 base, J lost 1 base, and 11 bases lay in between. Full variable domain (remainder filled in from reference TRBV7-2 and TRBJ2-7): GAGVSQSPSNKVTEKGKDVELRCDPISGHTALYWYRQSLGQGLEFLIYFQGNSAPDKSGLPSDRFSAERTGGSVSTLTIQRTQQEDSAVYLCASSLVGDRSYEQYFGPGTRLTVT.

The chain carries TRBV19 and TRBJ2-3; 8 bases agree with TRBD1. The germline gives CDR1 LNHDA, CDR2 SQIVND (reference sequence). The CDR3 is 17 amino acids. J gave up 5 bases and V 6 bases, and 16 bases lay outside the gene matches. The CDR3 protein is CASRDSFGQGRLDTQYF. The CDR3 DNA follows: TGTGCCAGTAGGGACTCGTTCGGACAGGGCCGTTTAGATACGCAGTATTTT.

The rearrangement links TRBV3-1 (or the pseudogene TRBV3-2) to TRBJ1-5, with 7 nucleotides matching TRBD1. The CDR3 spans 18 residues. CDR1 and CDR2 (germline): LGHDT, YNNKEL (reference sequence). Trimming took 0 bases from V and 0 from J; bases not matched to a gene: 8. The CDR3 loop is CASSQDFGTDYSNQPQHF. Written as DNA, the CDR3 is TGTGCCAGCAGCCAAGATTTCGGGACAGATTATAGCAATCAGCCCCAGCATTTT.

Details on this clone: The sample contains more than one DNA sequence encoding this CDR3. The V and J genes are TRBV6-5 and TRBJ2-1; a weak D match, TRBD2 (5 bases). This CDR3 region has 15 residues. The germline V gene has CDR1 MNHEY and CDR2 SVGAGI. V lost 2 bases and J 0 bases, leaving 8 bases between the germline ends. CDR3 residues: CASSYSGSSYNEQFF. CDR3 DNA: TGTGCCAGCAGTTACAGCGGAAGCTCCTACAATGAGCAGTTCTTC.

V gene TRBV2 combines with J gene TRBJ1-2, with 9 bases that match TRBD1. V was pared by 6 bases and J by 0 bases, with 2 bases of the junction left unmatched. Germline V gene lookup returns CDR1 SNHLY and CDR2 FYNNEI. This CDR3 is built from 14 residues. The DNA of the CDR3 is TGTGCCAGCAGGGACAGGGGACCTAACTATGGCTACACCTTC. Amino acids: CASRDRGPNYGYTF.

The chain has TRBV28 and TRBJ1-1, with D maybe TRBD1 (6 bases). From germline, CDR1 is MDHEN and CDR2 SYDVKM. This CDR3 has 14 amino acids. Trimming stripped 3 bases from V and 5 bases from J, with 13 bases between. CDR3 DNA: TGTGCCAGCAGTTTGGGCAGGGGTAGGACTGAAGCTTTCTTT. This codes for CASSLGRGRTEAFF. Full variable domain (rest looked up from reference TRBV28 and TRBJ1-1): DVKVTQSSRYLVKRTGEKVFLECVQDMDHENMFWYRQDPGLGLRLIYFSYDVKMKEKGDIPEGYSVSREKKERFSLILESASTNQTSMYLCASSLGRGRTEAFFGQGTRLTVV.

V is TRBV3-1 (or the pseudogene TRBV3-2) and J is TRBJ2-7, with D unresolved. The CDR3 has 14 residues. Trimming left V 0 bases short and J 6 bases short, with 12 bases between. Germline-derived CDR1 and CDR2 are LGHDT and YNNKEL (reference sequence). The CDR3 DNA reads TGTGCCAGCAGCCAAGATGATAGCCTAGGCGAGCAGTACTTC. Residues: CASSQDDSLGEQYF.

V gene TRBV6-5 combines with J gene TRBJ1-5; a weak D match, TRBD1 (5 bases). Trimming pared 6 bases from V and 2 bases from J, leaving 11 bases between. This CDR3 contains 14 residues. Germline CDR1 and CDR2: MNHEY and SVGAGI. Here the CDR3 reads CASRDTRGNQPQHF. The CDR3 DNA is TGTGCCAGCAGGGACACCAGGGGCAATCAGCCCCAGCATTTT.

The chain links TRBV9 to TRBJ2-1; D is perhaps TRBD2 (6 bases). V shed 0 bases and J shed 2 bases, with 6 bases lying between them. From germline, CDR1 is SGDLS and CDR2 YYNGEE. This CDR3 has 14 residues. CDR3 nucleotide sequence: TGTGCCAGCAGCGTAGGGGAGGCCTACAATGAGCAGTTCTTC. This codes for CASSVGEAYNEQFF.

The chain combines TRBV5-4 with TRBJ2-3; D uncertain. The CDR3 runs to 14 residues. The V end lost 0 bases, the J end lost 4 bases, and 9 bases lay between the germline ends. Germline CDR1 reads SGHNT; CDR2 reads YYREEE (reference sequence). In DNA, the CDR3 is TGTGCCAGCAGCTTGGAGATTTCAGCAGATACGCAGTATTTT. Translated: CASSLEISADTQYF.

This sequence joins TRBV28 and TRBJ2-7, with TRBD1 identical over 9 bases. CDR1 is MDHEN, CDR2 SYDVKM, per germline. There are 16 residues in the CDR3. With V trimmed by 6 bases and J by 4 bases, 13 bases remained unmatched. The CDR3 nucleotides are TGTGCCAGCAGCACCGGGACAGGGTCTGGGCTTTACGAGCAGTACTTC. It translates to CASSTGTGSGLYEQYF.

The CDR3, as DNA: TGTGCCAGCAGTTTACGGCAGGGGAGAAATGAAGCTTTCTTT. Translated: CASSLRQGRNEAFF. The chain recombines TRBV28 with TRBJ1-1, with D tentatively TRBD1 (6 bases). In germline, CDR1 is MDHEN, CDR2 SYDVKM. The CDR3 totals 14 residues. V was trimmed by 2 bases and J by 7 bases, leaving 14 bases between them.

This chain connects TRBV27 to TRBJ2-7, with 7 bases that match TRBD1. J lost 4 bases, V lost 4 bases, and 16 bases had no gene match. The germline gives CDR1 MNHEY, CDR2 SMNVEV (reference sequence). The CDR3 is 17 residues long. The CDR3 DNA sequence: TGTGCCAGCAGTTCCCCGACAGGGACCTCCAGTCGGTACGAGCAGTACTTC. It encodes CASSSPTGTSSRYEQYF.

The rearrangement uses TRBV6-5 and TRBJ2-2, with D possibly matching TRBD1 (6 bases). This CDR3 contains 15 residues. CDR1 and CDR2 from the germline V gene are MNHEY and SVGAGI. Trimming took 6 bases from V and 5 from J, leaving 16 bases between them. CDR3 in DNA: TGTGCCAGCAGCTTCGACAGGATCGGGACCGGGGAGCTGTTTTTT. This gives the protein CASSFDRIGTGELFF.

J is TRBJ2-2 and V is TRBV9; 10 positions agree with TRBD1. With V trimmed by 0 bases and J by 7 bases, 12 bases remained unmatched. The CDR3 totals 18 residues. CDR1 SGDLS and CDR2 YYNGEE come from the germline V gene. CDR3 in DNA: TGTGCCAGCAGCGTAGCGACGGGGGACAGGGGAGGAGGCGGGGAGCTGTTTTTT. Translated: CASSVATGDRGGGGELFF.

The chain is built from TRBV3-1 (or the pseudogene TRBV3-2) and TRBJ1-1, with D unresolved. The germline V and J ends were trimmed by 0 bases and 3 bases, with 5 bases remaining between them. Germline-derived CDR1 and CDR2 are LGHDT and YNNKEL (reference sequence). The CDR3 totals 13 residues. CDR3 nucleotides: TGTGCCAGCAGCCAAGATCTCCACACTGAAGCTTTCTTT. Translated, it gives CASSQDLHTEAFF.

The V and J genes are TRBV7-2 and TRBJ1-2; D gene ambiguous. CDR1 SGHTA and CDR2 FQGNSA come from the germline V gene. The CDR3 covers 14 residues. The germline V and J ends were trimmed by 0 bases and 2 bases, with 7 bases remaining between them. The CDR3 region has the DNA TGTGCCAGCAGCTTAGCGCGAGGGAACTATGGCTACACCTTC. Translation gives CASSLARGNYGYTF.

The chain uses TRBV27 and TRBJ2-2; perhaps TRBD1 as D (6 bases). The CDR3 totals 15 residues. The germline V gene encodes CDR1 MNHEY and CDR2 SMNVEV (reference sequence). V gave up 2 bases and J gave up 1 base, with 8 bases separating them. The CDR3 nucleotides are TGTGCCAGCAGTTTAAGGGGACAGAACACCGGGGAGCTGTTTTTT. This sequence encodes CASSLRGQNTGELFF.

V usage is TRBV29-1 and J usage is TRBJ2-5; D is ambiguous. CDR1 is SQVTM and CDR2 is ANQGSEA in the germline V gene. Trimming cost V 5 bases and J 4 bases, with 14 bases left between them. The CDR3 has 13 amino acids. The CDR3 reads CSVQITGRETQYF. The CDR3 DNA sequence: TGCAGCGTTCAGATTACGGGTCGAGAGACCCAGTACTTC.

The V and J genes are TRBV27 and TRBJ1-6, with unresolved D. V lost 2 bases and J 7 bases, leaving 12 bases between the germline ends. Germline CDR1 reads MNHEY; CDR2 reads SMNVEV (reference sequence). This CDR3 contains 15 residues. The CDR3 reads CASSLIAFLNSPLHF. The CDR3 DNA is TGTGCCAGCAGTTTAATCGCGTTTTTGAATTCACCCCTCCACTTT.

The rearrangement joins TRBV10-2 to TRBJ1-5, with D tentatively TRBD1 (6 bases). The CDR3 is made up of 13 amino acids. Germline V CDR1 and CDR2: WSHSY, SAAADI. Trimming removed 2 bases from V and 10 bases from J, with 12 bases in between. The chain's CDR3 is CASSEESGVPQHF. The CDR3, as DNA: TGCGCCAGCAGTGAGGAATCAGGGGTTCCCCAGCATTTT.

The V and J genes are TRBV19 and TRBJ2-5, with TRBD1 matching 9 bases. V lost 6 bases to trimming and J lost 2 bases; unmatched junction nucleotides: 1. Germline CDR1 LNHDA, CDR2 SQIVND (reference sequence). This CDR3 comprises 13 residues. The CDR3, as DNA: TGTGCCAGTAGGGGACAGGGACAAGAGACCCAGTACTTC. Protein product: CASRGQGQETQYF.